This T cell receptor (beta chain) is from a study of blood T cell repertoires in COVID-19. The CDR3 totals 17 residues. J lost 3 bases, V lost 0 bases, and 7 bases had no gene match. Per the germline V gene, CDR1 is SGHVS and CDR2 is FNYEAQ. Everyone who took part was roughly 18 to 89 years old, and they came from 20 to 25 US areas. TCRdb's table, derived via immunoSEQ multiplex PCR, lists solely in-frame clones and lacks some. In the table there are under 300,000 clones, roughly 90% of which are singletons. Sequencing was done on a sample of PBMCs or T cells enriched from blood (not recorded which). This clonotype was obtained from a woman between 35 and 50 years old with acute COVID-19. The chain combines TRBV7-6 with TRBJ2-3; 9 nucleotides line up with TRBD2. The CDR3, as DNA: TGTGCCAGCAGCTTAGCGGTGGCGGGAGGGCCGACAGATACGCAGTATTTT. Encoded protein: CASSLAVAGGPTDTQYF.